Reported below is one T cell receptor (beta chain). In the PCR, 60 Vbeta and 13 Jbeta primers were used. Sequencing was performed with immunoSEQ multiplex PCR; in TCRdb, only in-frame clones are kept and a portion is missing. Here the sample spans under 250,000 clones, roughly four fifths being singletons. The data derive from a study of cytomegalovirus exposure and HLA in healthy donors. The V gene end was trimmed by 6 bases and the J gene end by 8 bases; junction bases not matched to a gene: 5. CDR1 MNHEY and CDR2 SVGAGI come from the germline V gene. This CDR3 spans 12 amino acids. The chain recombines TRBV6-5 with TRBJ1-2; 8 bases agree with TRBD1. The sample taken for sequencing was PBMCs. The clonotype originates from a woman between 45 and 65 years old in good health and CMV-seropositive. The CDR3 bases are TGTGCCAGCAGCGCAGGGGGCGGGGGCTACACCTTC. It translates to CASSAGGGGYTF.